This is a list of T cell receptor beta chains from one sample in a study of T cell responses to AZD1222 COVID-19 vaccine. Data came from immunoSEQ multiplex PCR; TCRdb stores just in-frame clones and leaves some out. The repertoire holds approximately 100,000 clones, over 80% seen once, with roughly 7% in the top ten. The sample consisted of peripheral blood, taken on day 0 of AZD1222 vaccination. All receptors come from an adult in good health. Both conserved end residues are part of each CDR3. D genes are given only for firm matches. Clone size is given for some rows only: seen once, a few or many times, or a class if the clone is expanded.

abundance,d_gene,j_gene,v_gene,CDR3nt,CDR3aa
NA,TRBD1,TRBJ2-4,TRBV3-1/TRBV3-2,TGTGCCAGCAGCCCCCGGGACAGGGAAAACATTCAGTACTTC,CASSPRDRENIQYF
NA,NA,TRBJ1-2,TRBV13,TGTGCCAGCACCCGACCGCCAGGGCATGGCTACACCTTC,CASTRPPGHGYTF
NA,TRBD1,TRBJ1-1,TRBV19,TGTGCCAGTAGTGTGGGACAGATGAACACTGAAGCTTTCTTT,CASSVGQMNTEAFF
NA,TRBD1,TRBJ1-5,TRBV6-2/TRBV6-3,TGTGCCAGCAGCGGACAGGGCCCCCTAAGAAGCAATCAGCCCCAGCATTTT,CASSGQGPLRSNQPQHF
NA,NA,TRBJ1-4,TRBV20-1,TGCAGTGCACGCGGGGGGGAAAAACTGTTTTTT,CSARGGEKLFF
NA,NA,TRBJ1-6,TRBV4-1,TGCGCCAGCAGCCAAGAGAGAAGGGTACGCTATAATTCACCCCTCCACTTT,CASSQERRVRYNSPLHF
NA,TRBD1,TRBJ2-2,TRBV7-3,TGTGCCAGCAGCCCCACAGGGGGGACCGGGGAGCTGTTTTTT,CASSPTGGTGELFF
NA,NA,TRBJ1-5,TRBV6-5,TGTGCCAGCAGTTACTTAGGGTCCAATCAGCCCCAGCATTTT,CASSYLGSNQPQHF
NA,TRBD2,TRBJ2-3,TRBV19,TGTGCCAGTAGGACTAGCGGGAGTAGGCATACGCAGTATTTT,CASRTSGSRHTQYF
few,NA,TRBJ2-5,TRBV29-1,TGCAGCGTTGTGGGCATACAAGAGACCCAGTACTTC,CSVVGIQETQYF